This T cell receptor beta chain is drawn from a study of naive and memory T cell subsets. Overall study findings and caveats: A few larger clonotypes appeared in naive repertoires, especially CD8, possibly memory cells re-expressing CD45RA. In naive cells, over 95% of TCR sequences were seen only once.

In regard to this clonotype: Its matching antigen is unknown.

Both TRBC1 and TRBC2 were covered by a beta constant-region primer of two equimolar oligonucleotides. The ligated cDNA underwent four PCR rounds using SP2 and nested alpha and beta constant-region primers. A 12-nucleotide UMI and the SP2 primer were added to the cDNA 3' end by oligonucleotide ligation. Each CDR3 protein gets one entry after TCRdb re-called the UMI-ligation and nested PCR reads with MiXCR. In the table there are approximately 150,000 distinct CDR3 sequences, 22% of which are singletons. The CDR3 totals 15 residues. V lost 2 bases, J lost 3 bases, and 4 bases stayed unmatched. Per germline, CDR1 MDHEN and CDR2 SYDVKM.

This chain links TRBV28 with TRBJ2-5, with 9 bases identical to TRBD2. The sample was naive CD4+ T cells from blood. This TCR was sampled from a human donor in good health. The CDR3 bases are TGTGCCAGCAGTTTAGTGCGCGGGAGGGAAGAGACCCAGTACTTC. Its translation: CASSLVRGREETQYF.